The sequence of this TCR beta chain was determined in a study of blood T cell repertoires in COVID-19. Across the whole study: Acute and convalescent COVID-19 specimens originated in the United States, Italy and Spain. PBMCs, B-cell-depleted T cells, or T cells were the source of the cDNA or gDNA that made up the material.

Per the study methods: Amplifying reference gene primers gave estimates of nucleated cell counts. Profiling relied on immunoSEQ multiplex PCR, and the TCRdb table lists in-frame clones only, not all of them. V, J and clone size reflect that table, while D and trimming were determined from the DNA. The sample consists of some 200,000 clones, 83% of them appearing once. The V and J ends lost 4 bases and 0 bases respectively, with 7 bases between them. Germline CDR1 and CDR2: SGHTA and FQGNSA. The CDR3 is 14 amino acids. The receptor was derived from a woman aged 40 to 50 with acute or convalescent COVID-19. Sequencing input: peripheral blood. The chain uses TRBV7-2 and TRBJ2-4; perhaps TRBD1 as D (6 bases). The CDR3 is CASSWGQAKNIQYF. The CDR3 DNA is TGTGCCAGCAGCTGGGGACAAGCCAAAAACATTCAGTACTTC.